This T cell receptor (beta chain) came from a study of regulatory T cells in long-lasting Graves disease. The study's findings and limits: Persistent disease was associated with favored TRBV28 usage and with favored use of TRBJ1-2 and TRBJ2-5. Examination was confined to peripheral blood, excluding thyroid tissue.

Regarding time point: newly diagnosed GD, antithyroid drugs for less than 3 months. PBMC RNA served as the TCR library source. Arm-PCR of CDR3 regions and iRepertoire HTBI primers were the basis on which TCR beta libraries were built. MiXCR, applied by TCRdb to the multiplex PCR reads, yields one record per CDR3 protein. The table records roughly 360,000 distinct CDR3 sequences, 10% to 15% of them present only once. V gave up 2 bases and J gave up 5 bases; unmatched junction bases: 10. CDR3 size: 17 residues. Germline V gene lookup returns CDR1 SGHTA and CDR2 FQGNSA. This clonotype has just a few counts. The antigen is not known. These data also featured in a second study, about T cells in Graves' hyperthyroidism and ophthalmopathy. That paper states: The primer set for the first-round RT-PCR of the TCR CDR3 was HTBI.

This receptor was obtained from a woman aged 18-35 years with Graves disease. This specimen consisted of peripheral blood mononuclear cells (PBMCs), obtained at new diagnosis, from a patient treated with antithyroid drugs. The rearrangement uses TRBV7-2 and TRBJ1-5; 9 bases agree with TRBD1. CDR3 coding DNA: TGTGCCAGCAGCTTACCCCCCGGGACAGGGATGCATCAGCCCCAGCATTTT. It is translated as CASSLPPGTGMHQPQHF.